This T cell receptor beta chain was obtained from a study of OX40 agonist ivuxolimab in advanced cancers. General study points: Both blood CD4+ and CD8+ T cells showed clonal growth by week 6 at 0.1 to 3.0 mg/kg. Expanded clones were, on average, more numerous among CD8+ T cells than CD4+.

A word on this clone: The antigen remains unidentified.

Germline CDR1 and CDR2: SQVTM and ANQGSEA. Trimming took 3 bases from V and 3 from J, leaving 23 bases between them. The CDR3 length is 17 residues. Some clones are missing from TCRdb's copy, which holds only in-frame ones; the method was immunoSEQ multiplex PCR. The repertoire consists of approximately 92,000 clones, with under 85% occurring once and the leading ten covering roughly 5%. The sample was CD4+ or CD8+ T cells sorted from blood, taken in a trial of the OX40 agonist ivuxolimab. The sequence came from an adult with an advanced solid tumor such as melanoma, head and neck, liver or kidney cancer. The V and J genes are TRBV29-1 and TRBJ1-1; D may be TRBD1 (6 bases). CDR3 residues: CSVEPRGSGEGDTEAFF. The CDR3 DNA follows: TGCAGCGTTGAGCCGCGGGGTTCGGGTGAGGGGGACACTGAAGCTTTCTTT.